The 19 T cell receptor beta chains in this list originate from one sample, sequenced in a study of long-term antiretroviral therapy in people with HIV (dated by TCRdb to the early 2020s). The immunoSEQ hsTCRB v3.0 assay was used at survey level resolution to sequence the TRB variable region. This is the immuneACCESS table as TCRdb keeps it, with only in-frame sequences that have V and J called. A part of the clones is gone; compared with another copy, unresolved V genes explain less than half, and the rest is unexplained. The sample table holds about 7,100 clones, of which over 75% were seen once. The ten largest clonotypes hold 11% to 15% of the sample. Material: unsorted PBMCs, obtained about 2.5 years before starting antiretroviral therapy. The receptors derive from a man between 40 and 49 years old with HIV.

This clone has just one count. The rearrangement links TRBV30 to TRBJ1-1; 8 nucleotides align to TRBD1. The germline V gene has CDR1 GTSNPN and CDR2 SVGIG (reference sequence). This CDR3 contains 14 residues. The V segment lost 3 bases and the J segment 1 base; nucleotides outside the gene matches: 4. The DNA of the CDR3 is TGTGCCTGGAGCCGGGGGACAGGGAACACTGAAGCTTTCTTT. Protein product: CAWSRGTGNTEAFF.

The rearrangement uses TRBV28 and TRBJ1-5; possibly TRBD1 for D (6 bases). The germline V gene encodes CDR1 MDHEN and CDR2 SYDVKM. The CDR3 totals 15 residues. V was trimmed by 6 bases and J by 1 base, leaving 13 bases between them. The CDR3 spells CASRGRGTSNQPQHF. CDR3 bases: TGTGCCAGCAGGGGGCGGGGGACAAGCAATCAGCCCCAGCATTTT.

The chain is built from TRBV21-1 and TRBJ1-2; the table's D call of TRBD1 was not tested on the DNA. TRBV21-1 is a pseudogene locus. The CDR3 spans 13 residues. Here the CDR3 DNA reads TGTGCCATCACAGGGCCAGCTAACTATGGCTACACCTTC. Translating it yields CAITGPANYGYTF.

This clone qualifies as large (0.1 to 1%). J is TRBJ2-1 and V is TRBV4-3; no definite D call. Germline lookup yields CDR1 LGHNA and CDR2 YSLEER. CDR3 length equals 15 residues. The V end lost 1 base, the J end lost 6 bases, and 13 bases lay between the germline ends. The CDR3 is CASSQGSGLGNEQFF. The CDR3 DNA is TGCGCCAGCAGCCAAGGGTCCGGGTTGGGCAATGAGCAGTTCTTC.

This chain joins TRBV9 and TRBJ2-3; 8 bases line up with TRBD1. The CDR3 length is 14 residues. Germline V lookup: CDR1 SGDLS, CDR2 YYNGEE. With V trimmed by 4 bases and J by 3 bases, 4 bases remained unmatched. CDR3 amino acids: CASSPRTGTDTQYF. The CDR3 DNA follows: TGTGCCAGCAGCCCACGGACAGGGACAGATACGCAGTATTTT.

The rearrangement joins TRBV12-5 to TRBJ1-4; D unresolved. V gave up 6 bases and J gave up 1 base, with 6 bases separating them. In germline, CDR1 is LGHNT, CDR2 FRNRAP. The CDR3 is 13 amino acids. As DNA, the CDR3 is TGTGCTAGTGGGGGTGGAACTAATGAAAAACTGTTTTTT. Translating it yields CASGGGTNEKLFF.

A single count supports this clone. V is TRBV5-6 and J is TRBJ2-7; D may be TRBD1 (5 bases). V was trimmed by 2 bases and J by 2 bases, leaving 8 bases between them. This CDR3 has 13 residues. Germline V gene data show CDR1 as SGHDT and CDR2 as YYEEEE. CDR3 DNA: TGTGCCAGCAGCTTAGTCAGGGCCTACGAGCAGTACTTC. It yields the protein CASSLVRAYEQYF.

By sample fraction, this clone is hyperexpanded (1% or more). This chain joins TRBV9 and TRBJ1-2, with 8 bases matching TRBD1. CDR3 length equals 17 residues. V shed 0 bases and J 3 bases; nucleotides not matched to a gene: 10. CDR1 is SGDLS, CDR2 YYNGEE, per germline. The CDR3 region is CASSVEAGGAGYYGYTF. The CDR3 nucleotides read TGTGCCAGCAGCGTAGAGGCAGGGGGCGCCGGCTACTATGGCTACACCTTC.

This clone was detected once. The J gene is TRBJ1-1, the V gene TRBV25-1; 9 bases are a match to TRBD1. V was pared by 7 bases and J by 1 base, with 1 base of the junction left unmatched. Germline-derived CDR1 and CDR2 are MGHDK and SYGVNS. The CDR3 is 13 amino acids. CDR3 protein: CASKGQGNTEAFF. The CDR3 DNA sequence: TGTGCCAGCAAGGGACAGGGGAACACTGAAGCTTTCTTT.

The chain is built from TRBV9 and TRBJ1-6, with TRBD1 as a possible D gene (6 bases). V gave up 3 bases and J gave up 10 bases, with 14 bases separating them. The CDR3 totals 14 residues. CDR1 is SGDLS and CDR2 is YYNGEE in the germline V gene. CDR3 in amino acids: CASSEGGGRSPLHF. CDR3 coding DNA: TGTGCCAGCAGCGAGGGGGGGGGCAGGTCACCCCTCCACTTT.

In its sample, this clone was seen a few times. The chain employs TRBV2 and TRBJ2-3; D is undetermined. The CDR3 spans 12 residues. V was cut by 7 bases and J by 0 bases, with 5 bases left in between. Germline V gives CDR1 SNHLY, CDR2 FYNNEI. CDR3 sequence reads: CASTPSTDTQYF. CDR3 coding DNA: TGTGCCAGCACCCCCAGCACAGATACGCAGTATTTT.

This chain uses TRBV30 with TRBJ2-7, with D maybe TRBD2 (6 bases). The CDR3 sequence is 12 residues long. Trimming left V 2 bases short and J 5 bases short, with 10 bases between. CDR1 and CDR2 (germline): GTSNPN, SVGIG (reference sequence). Here the CDR3 DNA reads TGTGCCTGGAGTCCCGGGGGAAACGAGCAGTACTTC. It codes for CAWSPGGNEQYF.

V is TRBV5-1 and J is TRBJ2-6; no firm D call. V lost 3 bases to trimming and J lost 0 bases, with 4 bases between them. This CDR3 spans 14 amino acids. Germline loops: CDR1 SGHRS, CDR2 YFSETQ. CDR3 region: CASSSSSGANVLTF. The CDR3 bases are TGCGCCAGCAGCTCGTCCTCTGGGGCCAACGTCCTGACTTTC.

The CDR3 loop is CSASGEGAAGYTF. The CDR3 DNA reads as TGCAGCGCCTCGGGGGAAGGGGCTGCTGGCTACACCTTC. This chain uses TRBV29-1 with TRBJ1-2, with D perhaps TRBD1 (5 bases). The V end was cut by 7 bases, the J end by 7 bases, with 19 bases between. Per the germline V gene, CDR1 is SQVTM and CDR2 is ANQGSEA. CDR3 length: 13 amino acids.

This rearrangement joins TRBV5-6 to TRBJ2-3, with 8 bases that match TRBD2. This CDR3 comprises 16 residues. V shed 1 base, J shed 4 bases, and the junction held 8 bases outside the gene matches. CDR1 is SGHDT, CDR2 YYEEEE, per germline. The CDR3 DNA follows: TGTGCCAGCAGCTTGATCGGGGGGGAAGGTCCAGATACGCAGTATTTT. Translation: CASSLIGGEGPDTQYF.

V and J are TRBV5-1 and TRBJ2-2; a weak D match, TRBD2 (7 bases). V shed 0 bases and J shed 1 base, with 13 bases lying between them. Per the germline V gene, CDR1 is SGHRS and CDR2 is YFSETQ. This CDR3 comprises 17 residues. The CDR3 nucleotides read TGCGCCAGCAGCTTGGAGGGGGGGAGCAGGAACACCGGGGAGCTGTTTTTT. Its protein is CASSLEGGSRNTGELFF.

This chain links TRBV7-2 with TRBJ2-7; 8 bases fit TRBD2. The CDR3 covers 16 residues. Germline V lookup: CDR1 SGHTA, CDR2 FQGNSA. V lost 1 base, J lost 3 bases, and 8 bases stayed unmatched. This CDR3 is CASSLEISGAGYEQYF. DNA of the CDR3: TGTGCCAGCAGCTTAGAGATTAGCGGGGCGGGCTACGAGCAGTACTTC.

This rearrangement joins TRBV5-8 to TRBJ2-5, with TRBD1 matching 9 bases. J gave up 5 bases and V 3 bases, and 8 bases lay outside the gene matches. The germline V gene encodes CDR1 SGHTS and CDR2 YDEGEE. The CDR3 has 15 amino acids. CDR3: CASSSDRGASETQYF. The CDR3 coding sequence is TGTGCCAGCAGCTCGGACAGGGGCGCATCGGAGACCCAGTACTTC.

This clone was detected only a few times. The V and J genes are TRBV6-1 and TRBJ2-7; D possibly corresponds to TRBD1 (6 bases). Trimming pared 2 bases from V and 4 bases from J, leaving 12 bases between. Per the germline V gene, CDR1 is MNHNS and CDR2 is SASEGT. The CDR3 runs 14 residues. DNA of the CDR3: TGTGCCAGCAGTGAACTCGGACAGCGATACGAGCAGTACTTC. Translating gives CASSELGQRYEQYF.